This T cell receptor (beta chain) was recovered during a study of cytomegalovirus exposure and HLA in healthy donors. Study context: The approximately 120 validation repertoires, a later analysis reported, used the same platform as the 666 first-cohort repertoires.

Study results and caveats: Reports described diagnosis of cytomegalovirus status by the classifier as highly specific and sensitive. In the 130 or so validation repertoires, a later analysis found that first-cohort TCR clusters tended to co-occur.

With respect to this clone: Its antigen is unidentified.

CDR1 is MDHEN, CDR2 SYDVKM, per germline. The ends were cut back, 3 bases at V and 1 base at J, with 6 bases in the middle. This CDR3 is built from 13 residues. While the first cohort had 600 to 800 subjects, the donors belonged to the separate validation cohort of roughly 130 subjects. Repertoires were generated with immunoSEQ multiplex PCR, while TCRdb's copy carries only in-frame clones and drops some. The table lists roughly 250,000 clones, more than 75% of them singletons. The clonotype was recovered from a man between 18 and 35 years old in good health and CMV-seronegative. The chain links TRBV28 to TRBJ1-1; D uncertain. Sequencing was performed on PBMCs. The CDR3 nucleotides are TGTGCCAGCAGTTTGGGCCGGAACACTGAAGCTTTCTTT. Translated: CASSLGRNTEAFF.